This T cell receptor delta chain was sequenced during a study of γδ T cells in repeated Plasmodium falciparum infection. Study observations and caveats: The Malian cohort came from a small rural village of predominantly one ethnic group.

Vgamma9/Vdelta2+ and Vdelta2-negative gammadelta T cells were flow-sorted from PBMC for bulk sequencing. This clone was counted many times. Its cognate antigen is unknown. At the DNA level, this CDR3 is encoded by other sequences in the same sample as well. TCRdb fed the multiplex PCR reads to CATT. Here the sample spans 50,000 to 65,000 delta-chain clones, approximately 1.7% being singletons. With 0 bases removed from V and 2 bases from J, the gap between germline ends came to 25 bases. This CDR3 region has 20 residues. The germline V gene encodes CDR1 TSWWSYY and CDR2 QGS. The genes are TRDV1 and TRDJ1, with a tentative D call TRDD2 (6 bases). This TCR derives from a pool of human donors (malaria-infected and uninfected, not separated). Sequencing was done on a sample of gamma-delta T cells from blood. The CDR3 protein is CALGELSASYRAGKTDKLIF. CDR3 DNA sequence: TGTGCTCTTGGGGAACTTTCGGCCTCCTACCGCGCGGGGAAGACCGATAAACTCATCTTT.